This paragraph covers one T cell receptor (beta chain) sequence. This entry belongs to a study of blood T cell repertoires in COVID-19. Turning to the study itself: T cells, B-cell-depleted T cells, or PBMCs supplied cDNA or gDNA.

Seattle cases were enrolled at active infection and followed longitudinally. V was pared by 4 bases and J by 2 bases, with 5 bases of the junction left unmatched. The germline CDR1 and CDR2 sequences are SGHNT and YYREEE (reference sequence). This CDR3 has 14 residues. Methods used by the authors: Estimates of nucleated cell counts were drawn from the amplification of reference gene primers. Profiling relied on immunoSEQ multiplex PCR, and the TCRdb table lists in-frame clones only, not all of them. V and J calls and clone size are copied from that table; D and trimming were computed from the DNA. The table shows 85,000 to 130,000 clones, with around 80% occurring only once.

The receptor was derived from a man aged 80 or over with COVID-19, enrolled during active disease. The chain carries TRBV5-4 and TRBJ1-2, with 7 positions matching TRBD1. Sequencing was performed on peripheral blood. This chain's CDR3 is CASSTGQPNYGYTF. The CDR3 DNA reads TGTGCCAGCAGCACGGGACAGCCCAACTATGGCTACACCTTC. The full variable domain, rest sourced from reference TRBV5-4 and TRBJ1-2, is ETGVTQSPTHLIKTRGQQVTLRCSSQSGHNTVSWYQQALGQGPQFIFQYYREEENGRGNFPPRFSGLQFPNYSSELNVNALELDDSALYLCASSTGQPNYGYTFGSGTRLTVV.